The next 28 T cell receptor beta chains were all read from a single sample in a study of blood T cell repertoires in COVID-19. Assay: immunoSEQ multiplex PCR; the TCRdb copy retains only in-frame clones and omits some. The table lists tens of thousands of clones, more than 70% of them singletons. Sequencing was performed on peripheral blood. These receptors were collected from an older man with active COVID-19.

V and J are TRBV10-3 and TRBJ2-2; possibly TRBD1 for D (8 bases). CDR1 is ENHRY and CDR2 is SYGVKD in the germline V gene. The CDR3 contains 15 residues. Trimming removed 2 bases at V and 3 bases at J, with 10 bases between. The CDR3 loop is CAISETGGDTGELFF. CDR3 sequence (DNA): TGTGCCATCAGTGAGACAGGGGGGGACACCGGGGAGCTGTTTTTT.

The rearrangement links TRBV2 to TRBJ2-7; TRBD1 matches at 8 bases. There are 14 residues in the CDR3. In germline, CDR1 is SNHLY, CDR2 FYNNEI. V gave up 5 bases and J gave up 5 bases; unmatched junction bases: 8. CDR3 protein: CASSSDRGQDEQYF. DNA of the CDR3: TGTGCCAGCAGTTCCGACAGGGGTCAGGACGAGCAGTACTTC.

The V and J genes are TRBV27 and TRBJ2-1; 8 positions match TRBD2. The length of the CDR3 is 14 residues. The V segment lost 6 bases and the J segment 1 base; nucleotides outside the gene matches: 2. CDR1 and CDR2 from the germline V gene are MNHEY and SMNVEV (reference sequence). This CDR3 reads CASRGTRSYNEQFF. CDR3 coding DNA: TGTGCCAGCAGAGGGACTAGATCCTACAATGAGCAGTTCTTC.

This clone was recorded only once. This chain joins TRBV11-2 and TRBJ1-1, with no clear D. The CDR3 runs 16 residues. Trimming shortened V by 1 base and J by 3 bases, and 15 bases separated the two germline ends. Germline V gives CDR1 SGHAT, CDR2 FQNNGV. CDR3: CASSLVVKSGYTEAFF. CDR3 DNA: TGTGCCAGCAGCTTAGTGGTCAAGTCGGGGTACACTGAAGCTTTCTTT.

The chain carries TRBV5-1 and TRBJ2-7, with D maybe TRBD1 (7 bases). Germline assignment: CDR1 SGHRS and CDR2 YFSETQ. This CDR3 is built from 14 residues. V lost 4 bases and J lost 3, with 14 bases in between. This chain's CDR3 is CASSQGGGNYEQYF. The CDR3 DNA is TGCGCCAGCAGCCAGGGGGGCGGGAACTACGAGCAGTACTTC. The full variable domain, with the rest looked up from reference TRBV5-1 and TRBJ2-7, is KAGVTQTPRYLIKTRGQQVTLSCSPISGHRSVSWYQQTPGQGLQFLFEYFSETQRNKGNFPGRFSGRQFSNSRSEMNVSTLELGDSALYLCASSQGGGNYEQYFGPGTRLTVT.

This chain connects TRBV3-1 (or the pseudogene TRBV3-2) to TRBJ2-1; the match to TRBD2 covers 7 bases. The CDR3 has 15 amino acids. Looked up from germline, CDR1 is LGHDT and CDR2 is YNNKEL (reference sequence). Germline trimming cut 2 bases from V and 4 bases from J; bases unmatched to any gene: 5. The CDR3 coding sequence is TGTGCCAGCAGCCAACTGTCTAGCGGTTACAATGAGCAGTTCTTC. Protein sequence: CASSQLSSGYNEQFF.

The gene calls are TRBV9 and TRBJ1-2; no definite D call. The CDR3 is 12 residues long. V was shortened by 4 bases and J by 3 bases, with 7 bases between the two germline ends. Germline-derived CDR1 and CDR2 are SGDLS and YYNGEE. CDR3 loop: CASSPSDYGYTF. CDR3 DNA: TGTGCCAGCAGCCCCAGCGACTATGGCTACACCTTC.

Here the CDR3 reads CASSPTGRRDNEQFF. The CDR3 DNA is TGTGCCAGCAGCCCGACAGGGAGAAGAGACAATGAGCAGTTCTTC. The rearrangement uses TRBV6-4 and TRBJ2-1, with 7 bases lining up with TRBD1. CDR3 size: 15 residues. The germline CDR1 and CDR2 sequences are MRHNA and SNTAGT. The V segment lost 6 bases and the J segment 5 bases; nucleotides outside the gene matches: 10.

CDR3 region: CASSQVEASGYTF. CDR3 bases: TGTGCCAGCAGCCAAGTAGAGGCTTCTGGCTACACCTTC. The chain joins TRBV3-1 (or the pseudogene TRBV3-2) to TRBJ1-2; D is ambiguous. The CDR3 runs to 13 residues. Trimming stripped 1 base from V and 7 bases from J, with 10 bases between. In germline, CDR1 is LGHDT, CDR2 YNNKEL (reference sequence).

Here the CDR3 reads CATSRDSNFILYLAKNIQYF. The DNA for the CDR3 is TGTGCCACCAGCAGGGACAGTAACTTTATTTTGTATCTAGCCAAAAACATTCAGTACTTC. The chain uses TRBV15 and TRBJ2-4; possibly TRBD1 for D (6 bases). This CDR3 is 20 amino acids long. CDR1 is LNHNV, CDR2 YYDKDF, per germline (reference sequence). Trimming took 3 bases from V and 0 from J, leaving 24 bases between them.

The genes are TRBV2 and TRBJ2-7; D may be TRBD2 (6 bases). CDR1 and CDR2 from the germline V gene are SNHLY and FYNNEI. V was clipped by 9 bases and J by 2 bases, with 14 bases between them. The CDR3 covers 13 residues. CDR3 nucleotide sequence: TGTGCCAGTGGAGGGGTATTTACCTACGAGCAGTACTTC. As protein: CASGGVFTYEQYF. Based on the CDR3 plus reference TRBV2 and TRBJ2-7, the full variable domain is EPEVTQTPSHQVTQMGQEVILRCVPISNHLYFYWYRQILGQKVEFLVSFYNNEISEKSEIFDDQFSVERPDGSNFTLKIRSTKLEDSAMYFCASGGVFTYEQYFGPGTRLTVT.

The genes are TRBV7-2 and TRBJ2-1, with a tentative D call TRBD1 (6 bases). With 3 bases removed from V and 5 bases from J, the gap between germline ends came to 14 bases. The CDR3 loop spans 15 amino acids. In germline, CDR1 is SGHTA, CDR2 FQGNSA. CDR3: CASSFGQGSHNEQFF. For the CDR3, the DNA is TGTGCCAGCAGCTTTGGCCAGGGGTCCCACAATGAGCAGTTCTTC.

This chain joins TRBV7-6 and TRBJ2-5; the match to TRBD2 covers 10 bases. The CDR3 is 17 residues long. CDR1 is SGHVS and CDR2 is FNYEAQ in the germline V gene. V shed 1 base, J shed 4 bases, and the junction held 9 bases outside the gene matches. CDR3 coding DNA: TGTGCCAGCAGCTTAGAGCTAGCGGGAGTATTTCGAGAGACCCAGTACTTC. Amino acid sequence: CASSLELAGVFRETQYF.

The rearrangement links TRBV30 to TRBJ1-6; the D gene is possibly TRBD1 (5 bases). The CDR3 has 14 residues. Trimming shortened V by 0 bases and J by 10 bases, and 13 bases separated the two germline ends. Germline V gene lookup returns CDR1 GTSNPN and CDR2 SVGIG (reference sequence). The CDR3: CAWSVLGRNSPLHF. CDR3 DNA: TGTGCCTGGAGTGTATTGGGGCGAAACTCACCCCTCCACTTT. Variable domain in full (rest from reference TRBV30 and TRBJ1-6): SQTIHQWPATLVQPVGSPLSLECTVEGTSNPNLYWYRQAAGRGLQLLFYSVGIGQISSEVPQNLSASRPQDRQFILSSKKLLLSDSGFYLCAWSVLGRNSPLHFGNGTRLTVT.

A few counts support this clone. This sequence joins TRBV11-3 and TRBJ2-3; TRBD2 is a possible D gene (5 bases). Germline loops: CDR1 SGHNT, CDR2 YENEEA. Trimming pared 3 bases from V and 2 bases from J, leaving 12 bases between. The CDR3 has 15 residues. The CDR3 region has the DNA TGTGCCAGCAGCTTGGGGTTGGACTCCACAGATACGCAGTATTTT. Its protein product is CASSLGLDSTDTQYF.

This clone was recorded once. This chain uses TRBV11-2 with TRBJ2-7; 9 nucleotides line up with TRBD2. The V gene end was trimmed by 1 base and the J gene end by 7 bases; junction bases not matched to a gene: 8. CDR1 and CDR2 from the germline V gene are SGHAT and FQNNGV. This CDR3 is built from 15 residues. The CDR3 loop is CASSLVGTSNLEQYF. The CDR3 nucleotides are TGTGCCAGCAGCTTAGTGGGGACTAGCAATCTAGAGCAGTACTTC. The complete variable domain, with remaining parts taken from reference TRBV11-2 and TRBJ2-7, reads EAGVAQSPRYKIIEKRQSVAFWCNPISGHATLYWYQQILGQGPKLLIQFQNNGVVDDSQLPKDRFSAERLKGVDSTLKIQPAKLEDSAVYLCASSLVGTSNLEQYFGPGTRLTVT.

The J gene is TRBJ1-6, the V gene TRBV4-2, with D perhaps matching TRBD1 (5 bases). Germline V gene sequence: CDR1 LGHNA, CDR2 YNFKEQ. Between the trimmed V and J ends, which lost 0 bases and 8 bases, there was a span of 11 bases. There are 15 residues in the CDR3. Written as DNA, the CDR3 is TGTGCCAGCAGCCAAGACGGCAGGGCTGATTCACCCCTCCACTTT. Translation gives CASSQDGRADSPLHF.

The chain has TRBV6-5 and TRBJ2-2, with 8 bases that match TRBD1. J was trimmed by 3 bases and V by 6 bases; bases with no gene match: 6. In germline, CDR1 is MNHEY, CDR2 SVGAGI. CDR3 length: 15 amino acids. For the CDR3, the DNA is TGTGCCAGCAGACCCCCACAGGGGGACACCGGGGAGCTGTTTTTT. This translates into CASRPPQGDTGELFF.

The chain is built from TRBV11-3 and TRBJ2-1, with 7 bases matching TRBD1. The ends lost 1 base at V and 7 bases at J; junction bases unmatched: 4. This CDR3 comprises 14 residues. Germline V gives CDR1 SGHNT, CDR2 YENEEA. The CDR3 bases are TGTGCCAGCAGCTTAGTCGGGACAGAAAATGAGCAGTTCTTC. It specifies CASSLVGTENEQFF.

The chain uses TRBV19 and TRBJ2-7; 12 bases are a match to TRBD2. V lost 4 bases, J lost 2 bases, and 6 bases stayed unmatched. The germline V gene encodes CDR1 LNHDA and CDR2 SQIVND (reference sequence). The CDR3 extends over 16 amino acids. The CDR3 region has the DNA TGTGCCAGTAGTAGAACATCTAGCGGGGGGGCCTACGAGCAGTACTTC. Its translation: CASSRTSSGGAYEQYF.

This sequence joins TRBV7-2 and TRBJ1-1; 10 nucleotides match TRBD1. Trimming at V came to 5 bases and at J to 5 bases, leaving 5 bases not matched to a gene. This CDR3 comprises 14 residues. Germline CDR1 is SGHTA and CDR2 is FQGNSA. The chain's CDR3 is CASSDRGRETEAFF. The DNA for the CDR3 is TGTGCCAGCAGCGACAGGGGGCGGGAGACTGAAGCTTTCTTT.

This clone was observed a single time. The rearrangement links TRBV27 to TRBJ1-1; D gene uncertain. The V gene lost 4 bases and the J gene lost 2 bases, with 5 bases spanning the gap. The germline V gene has CDR1 MNHEY and CDR2 SMNVEV (reference sequence). This CDR3 is 12 amino acids long. CDR3 DNA sequence: TGTGCCAGCAGTTCCATCAACACTGAAGCTTTCTTT. Translation: CASSSINTEAFF.

This chain links TRBV5-1 with TRBJ2-1; possibly TRBD1 for D (7 bases). Germline V gene data show CDR1 as SGHRS and CDR2 as YFSETQ. CDR3 length: 20 amino acids. Trimming removed 0 bases from V and 0 bases from J, with 22 bases in between. The CDR3, as DNA: TGCGCCAGCAGCTTGGTCGGGGACAGCCTAGCGAACCCCTCCTACAATGAGCAGTTCTTC. Translated: CASSLVGDSLANPSYNEQFF. Drawing the rest from reference TRBV5-1 and TRBJ2-1, the complete variable domain is KAGVTQTPRYLIKTRGQQVTLSCSPISGHRSVSWYQQTPGQGLQFLFEYFSETQRNKGNFPGRFSGRQFSNSRSEMNVSTLELGDSALYLCASSLVGDSLANPSYNEQFFGPGTRLTVL.

The rearrangement uses TRBV5-1 and TRBJ1-5; D not certain. Germline assignment: CDR1 SGHRS and CDR2 YFSETQ. The CDR3 totals 14 residues. The V and J ends lost 5 bases and 2 bases respectively, with 11 bases between them. The CDR3 coding sequence is TGCGCCAGCAGTGCCGGGGATGGCAATCAGCCCCAGCATTTT. Protein: CASSAGDGNQPQHF. Complete variable domain (other parts from reference TRBV5-1 and TRBJ1-5): KAGVTQTPRYLIKTRGQQVTLSCSPISGHRSVSWYQQTPGQGLQFLFEYFSETQRNKGNFPGRFSGRQFSNSRSEMNVSTLELGDSALYLCASSAGDGNQPQHFGDGTRLSIL.

The chain is built from TRBV28 and TRBJ2-1, with D maybe TRBD2 (5 bases). The CDR3 covers 12 residues. The germline CDR1 and CDR2 sequences are MDHEN and SYDVKM. V lost 1 base and J lost 8, with 6 bases in between. CDR3 residues: CASSLLRDEQFF. The CDR3 DNA sequence: TGTGCCAGCAGTTTATTGCGGGATGAGCAGTTCTTC.

The J gene is TRBJ1-1, the V gene TRBV4-3; perhaps TRBD1 as D (6 bases). V dropped 0 bases and J dropped 9 bases, with 14 bases sitting between them. From germline, CDR1 is LGHNA and CDR2 YSLEER. The CDR3 consists of 14 residues. Here the CDR3 DNA reads TGCGCCAGCAGCCAAGAACCAGGGGAAGGTCAAGCTTTCTTT. Translation gives CASSQEPGEGQAFF.

This chain connects TRBV28 to TRBJ2-7; 9 bases line up with TRBD1. The CDR3 has 15 residues. The junction had 11 bases not matched to a gene; V was cut back by 6 bases and J by 5 bases. Per the germline V gene, CDR1 is MDHEN and CDR2 is SYDVKM. CDR3 sequence reads: CASSFDRDRANEQYF. The CDR3 DNA is TGTGCCAGCAGCTTCGACCGGGACAGGGCAAACGAGCAGTACTTC.

V gene TRBV7-3 combines with J gene TRBJ1-6; 8 positions agree with TRBD1. V shed 5 bases, J shed 6 bases, and the junction held 9 bases outside the gene matches. Germline V lookup: CDR1 SGHTA, CDR2 FQGTGA. The CDR3 covers 16 residues. The CDR3 DNA reads as TGTGCCAGCAGCCGAATAGGACAGGGTGCTAATTCACCCCTCCACTTT. Translating it yields CASSRIGQGANSPLHF.